This T cell receptor (beta chain) was observed in a study of T cell clones after liver transplantation. The overall study: Subjects received no induction therapy and standard immunosuppression until randomization at 12-24 months post-transplant. Study-level results: Migration into the graft, not deletion, may explain lost graft donor-reactive T cells. Post-transplant, graft-donor-reactive CD4 TCRbeta sequences in blood dropped significantly in most of the 8 subjects.

Regarding this clone: Its antigen is as yet unknown.

Sorting of unstimulated PBMCs yielded separate CD3+CD4+ and CD3+CD8+ fractions. Profiling relied on immunoSEQ multiplex PCR, and the TCRdb table lists in-frame clones only, not all of them. Seen here are roughly 73,000 clones, over 70% observed once, and the top ten hold 0.45% to 0.65%. The CDR3 loop spans 19 amino acids. Germline V gene data show CDR1 as SGHRS and CDR2 as YFSETQ. V lost 4 bases, J lost 0 bases, and 12 bases stayed unmatched. This rearrangement joins TRBV5-1 to TRBJ2-2, with 10 positions matching TRBD2. The sequence derives from a human donor who received a liver transplant. Here the sequenced sample was CD4+ T cells from blood, taken before liver transplant. This CDR3 is CASSLPSGRARTNTGELFF. CDR3 DNA sequence: TGCGCCAGCAGCCTCCCAAGCGGGAGGGCCAGGACGAACACCGGGGAGCTGTTTTTT.